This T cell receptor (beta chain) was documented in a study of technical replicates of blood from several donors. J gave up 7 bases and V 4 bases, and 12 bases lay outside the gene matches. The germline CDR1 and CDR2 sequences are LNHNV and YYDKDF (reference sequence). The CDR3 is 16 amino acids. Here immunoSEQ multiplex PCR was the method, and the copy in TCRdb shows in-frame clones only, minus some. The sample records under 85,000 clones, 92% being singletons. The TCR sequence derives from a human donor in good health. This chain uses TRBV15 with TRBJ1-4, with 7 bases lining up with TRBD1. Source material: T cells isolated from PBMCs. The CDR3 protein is CATSKFKPGQPEKLFF. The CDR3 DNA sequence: TGTGCCACCAGCAAATTCAAACCGGGACAGCCTGAAAAACTGTTTTTT.